This T cell receptor beta chain is from a study of human T cells and chemical hapten exposure. Sample time point: patch test 1, 2 weeks after DPC sensitization. Sample treatment: therapeutic diphenylcyclopropenone sensitization with weekly scalp DPC. TCRdb reanalysed the RACE reads using MiXCR and keeps one entry per CDR3 protein. In the table there are 300,000 to 450,000 distinct CDR3 sequences, nearly 5% of which are singletons. The origin of this receptor is a woman between 45 and 60 years old with alopecia areata. Some clones in this sample may be carry-over from other donors' samples. This material consisted of whole blood, taken in connection with sensitization to the hapten diphenylcyclopropenone (DPC).

DNA of the CDR3: TGCAGTGCCCATTCCTTGACCAATCAGCCCCAGCATTTT. It yields the protein CSAHSLTNQPQHF. This sequence joins TRBV20-1 and TRBJ1-5, with D uncertain. The ends were cut back, 6 bases at V and 3 bases at J, with 12 bases in the middle. Germline V lookup: CDR1 DFQATT, CDR2 SNEGSKA (reference sequence). The CDR3 sequence is 13 residues long.